A single sample gave rise to the 3 T cell receptor beta chains below, sequenced in a study of shared clonotypes between healthy human individuals. Data came from immunoSEQ multiplex PCR; TCRdb stores just in-frame clones and leaves some out. The profile covers roughly 2.5 million clones, with around 90% appearing a single time and about 0.13% taken by the ten largest. Sequencing was done on a sample of naive CD4+ T cells sorted from blood. Subset noted: CD45RA+ positively selected. The receptor set was obtained from a man aged 18 to 30 in good health.

The chain couples TRBV6-1 to TRBJ2-7; TRBD1 matches 9 bases. Germline values: CDR1 MNHNS, CDR2 SASEGT. Trimming removed 5 bases from V and 6 bases from J; junction bases left unmatched: 11. The CDR3 is made up of 15 amino acids. As DNA, the CDR3 is TGTGCCAGCAGTACGGACAGGGGTCGGGCCGTCGAGCAGTACTTC. The encoded protein is CASSTDRGRAVEQYF.

Remarks on this clone: Germline is not matched at one junction end, which may reflect a read error. The chain carries TRBV2 and TRBJ1-3, with D unclear. The CDR3 extends over 15 amino acids. Germline V CDR1 and CDR2: SNHLY, FYNNEI. CDR3 sequence reads: CASREDGVSGNTIYF. The CDR3 nucleotides are TGTGCCAGCAGGGAAGATGGGGTTTCTGGAAACACCATATATTTT.

This chain joins TRBV19 and TRBJ2-5, with TRBD2 as a possible D gene (5 bases). Germline V gene lookup returns CDR1 LNHDA and CDR2 SQIVND (reference sequence). CDR3 length equals 15 residues. Trimming took off 0 bases at V and 2 bases at J, with 10 bases between the two ends. For the CDR3, the DNA is TGTGCCAGTAGTATAGAGGTCGGGGATCAAGAGACCCAGTACTTC. Translation gives CASSIEVGDQETQYF.